This T cell receptor beta chain was captured in a study of identical twins. Study observations and caveats: Modeled out-of-frame TCR alpha sharing in monozygotic twins fell below observed levels.

This clonotype was detected only a few times. What it binds is not known. TCRdb re-analysed the 5' RACE reads in MiXCR, keeping a single row per CDR3 protein. The sample lists hundreds of thousands of distinct CDR3 sequences; 8.5% to 9% were seen once. These sequences were also reported in another study, on yellow fever vaccine responses in identical twins.

Sequencing was performed on PBMCs. This TCR derives from a woman aged 18-29 years in good health.

The CDR3, as DNA: TGCAGTGCCCCTGTCCTAGCGGGTCCTACCTTCACAGATACGCAGTATTTT. This encodes CSAPVLAGPTFTDTQYF. The rearrangement uses TRBV20-1 and TRBJ2-3, with TRBD2 identical over 8 bases. The V and J ends lost 6 bases and 2 bases, in that order; junction bases with no gene match: 16. Germline CDR1 is DFQATT and CDR2 is SNEGSKA (reference sequence). The CDR3 is 17 amino acids.